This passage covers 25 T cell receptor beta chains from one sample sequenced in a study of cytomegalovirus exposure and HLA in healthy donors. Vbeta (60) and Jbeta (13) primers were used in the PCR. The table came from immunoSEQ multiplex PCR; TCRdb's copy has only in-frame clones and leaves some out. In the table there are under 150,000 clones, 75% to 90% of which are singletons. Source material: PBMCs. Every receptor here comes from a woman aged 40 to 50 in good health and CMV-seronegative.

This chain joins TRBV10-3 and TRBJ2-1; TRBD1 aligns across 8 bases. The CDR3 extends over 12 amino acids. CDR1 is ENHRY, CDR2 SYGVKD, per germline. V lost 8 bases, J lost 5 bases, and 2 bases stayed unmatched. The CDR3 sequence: CAIGTGNNEQFF. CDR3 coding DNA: TGTGCCATCGGGACAGGTAACAATGAGCAGTTCTTC.

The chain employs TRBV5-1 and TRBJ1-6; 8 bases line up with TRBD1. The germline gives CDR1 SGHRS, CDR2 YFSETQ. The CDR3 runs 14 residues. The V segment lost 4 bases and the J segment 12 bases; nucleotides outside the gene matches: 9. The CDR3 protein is CASSEGQGSLPLHF. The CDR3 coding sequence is TGCGCCAGCAGCGAAGGACAGGGAAGCTTACCCCTCCACTTT.

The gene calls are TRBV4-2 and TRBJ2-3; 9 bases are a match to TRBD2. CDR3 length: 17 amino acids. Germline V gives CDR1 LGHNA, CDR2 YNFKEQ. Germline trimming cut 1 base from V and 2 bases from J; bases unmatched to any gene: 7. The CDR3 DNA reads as TGTGCCAGCAGCCAAGGGAGTAGCGGGAGCAACACAGATACGCAGTATTTT. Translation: CASSQGSSGSNTDTQYF.

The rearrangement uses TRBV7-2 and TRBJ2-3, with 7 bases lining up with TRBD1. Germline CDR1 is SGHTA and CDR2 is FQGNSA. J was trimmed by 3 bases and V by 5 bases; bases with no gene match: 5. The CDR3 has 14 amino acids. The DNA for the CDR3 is TGTGCCAGCAGCCCCCGACAGGGAACAGATACGCAGTATTTT. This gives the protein CASSPRQGTDTQYF.

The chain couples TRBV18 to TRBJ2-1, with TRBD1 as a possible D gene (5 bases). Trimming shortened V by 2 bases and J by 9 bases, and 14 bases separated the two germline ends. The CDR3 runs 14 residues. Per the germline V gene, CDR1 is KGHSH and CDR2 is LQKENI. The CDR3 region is CASSPVAGGAEQFF. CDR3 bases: TGTGCCAGCTCACCAGTGGCAGGTGGGGCTGAGCAGTTCTTC.

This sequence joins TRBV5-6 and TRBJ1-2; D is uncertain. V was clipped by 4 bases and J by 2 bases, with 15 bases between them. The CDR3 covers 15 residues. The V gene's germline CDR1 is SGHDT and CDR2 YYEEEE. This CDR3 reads CASSPRVRSNYGYTF. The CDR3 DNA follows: TGTGCCAGCAGCCCGCGAGTGCGGTCGAACTATGGCTACACCTTC.

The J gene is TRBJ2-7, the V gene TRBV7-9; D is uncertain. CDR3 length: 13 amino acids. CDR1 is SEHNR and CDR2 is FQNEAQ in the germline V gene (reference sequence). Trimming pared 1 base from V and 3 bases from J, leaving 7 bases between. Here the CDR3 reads CASSLGPDYEQYF. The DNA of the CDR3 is TGTGCCAGCAGCTTAGGCCCAGACTACGAGCAGTACTTC.

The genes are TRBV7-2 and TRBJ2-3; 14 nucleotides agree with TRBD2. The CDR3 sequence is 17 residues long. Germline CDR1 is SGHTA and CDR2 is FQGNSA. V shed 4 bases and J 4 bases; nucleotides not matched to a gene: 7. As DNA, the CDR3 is TGTGCCAGCAGCTCAGCTCCGGGACTAGCGGGGGCAGATACGCAGTATTTT. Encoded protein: CASSSAPGLAGADTQYF. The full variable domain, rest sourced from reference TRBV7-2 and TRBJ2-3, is GAGVSQSPSNKVTEKGKDVELRCDPISGHTALYWYRQSLGQGLEFLIYFQGNSAPDKSGLPSDRFSAERTGGSVSTLTIQRTQQEDSAVYLCASSSAPGLAGADTQYFGPGTRLTVL.

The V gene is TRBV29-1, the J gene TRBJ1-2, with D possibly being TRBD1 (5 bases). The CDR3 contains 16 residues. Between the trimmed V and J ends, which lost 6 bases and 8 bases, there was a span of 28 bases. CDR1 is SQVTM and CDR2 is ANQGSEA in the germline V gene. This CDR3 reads CSVATGGVRDGGGYTF. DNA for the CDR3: TGCAGCGTCGCTACGGGAGGGGTCAGGGATGGAGGAGGCTACACCTTC.

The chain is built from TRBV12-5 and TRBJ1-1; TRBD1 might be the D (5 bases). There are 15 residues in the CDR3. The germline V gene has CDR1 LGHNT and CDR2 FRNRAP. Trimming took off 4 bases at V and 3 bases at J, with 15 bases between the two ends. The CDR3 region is CASGSQKSGDTEAFF. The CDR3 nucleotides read TGTGCTAGTGGTTCGCAAAAGTCGGGGGACACTGAAGCTTTCTTT.

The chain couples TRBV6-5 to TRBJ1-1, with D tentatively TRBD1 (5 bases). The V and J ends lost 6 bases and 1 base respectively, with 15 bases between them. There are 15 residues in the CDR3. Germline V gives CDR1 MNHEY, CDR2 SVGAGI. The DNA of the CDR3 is TGTGCCAGCAGACCGGGAGGGGCCAGGAACACTGAAGCTTTCTTT. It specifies CASRPGGARNTEAFF.

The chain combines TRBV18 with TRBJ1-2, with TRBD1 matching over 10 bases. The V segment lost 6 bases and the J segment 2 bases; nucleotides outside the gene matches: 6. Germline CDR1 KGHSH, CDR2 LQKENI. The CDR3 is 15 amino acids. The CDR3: CASSLGDRGNYGYTF. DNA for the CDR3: TGTGCCAGCTCCCTGGGGGACAGGGGAAACTATGGCTACACCTTC.

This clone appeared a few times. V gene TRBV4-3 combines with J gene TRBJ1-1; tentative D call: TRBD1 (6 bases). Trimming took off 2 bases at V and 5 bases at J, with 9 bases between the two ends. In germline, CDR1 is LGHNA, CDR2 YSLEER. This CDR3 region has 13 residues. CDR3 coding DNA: TGCGCCAGCAGCCAACCCAGGGGAACTGAAGCTTTCTTT. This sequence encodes CASSQPRGTEAFF.

Here the CDR3 DNA reads TGTGCCACCAGCAGAGATAGGACAGGGATCAAGGAAAAACTGTTTTTT. This codes for CATSRDRTGIKEKLFF. The V and J genes are TRBV15 and TRBJ1-4; 8 positions match TRBD1. Germline V gene sequence: CDR1 LNHNV, CDR2 YYDKDF (reference sequence). The CDR3 runs 16 residues. The J segment lost 8 bases and the V segment lost 0 bases, leaving 8 bases of the junction unmatched.

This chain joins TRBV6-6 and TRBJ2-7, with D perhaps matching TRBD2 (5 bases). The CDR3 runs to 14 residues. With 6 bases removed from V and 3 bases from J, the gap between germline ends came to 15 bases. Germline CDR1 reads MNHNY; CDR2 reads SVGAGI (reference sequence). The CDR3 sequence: CASRIGGRGYEQYF. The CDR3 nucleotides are TGTGCCAGCAGGATCGGCGGACGGGGCTACGAGCAGTACTTC.

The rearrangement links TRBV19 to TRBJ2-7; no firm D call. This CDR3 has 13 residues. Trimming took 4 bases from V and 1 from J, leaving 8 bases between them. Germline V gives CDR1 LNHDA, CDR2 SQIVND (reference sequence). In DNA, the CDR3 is TGTGCCAGTAGTACGACTCGGTCCTACGAGCAGTACTTC. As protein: CASSTTRSYEQYF.

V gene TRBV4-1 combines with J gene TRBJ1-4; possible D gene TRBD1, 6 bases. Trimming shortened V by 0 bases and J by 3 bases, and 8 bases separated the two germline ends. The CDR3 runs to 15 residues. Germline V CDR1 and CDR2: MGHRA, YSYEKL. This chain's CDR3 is CASSQEDRANEKLFF. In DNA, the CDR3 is TGCGCCAGCAGCCAAGAGGACAGAGCTAATGAAAAACTGTTTTTT.

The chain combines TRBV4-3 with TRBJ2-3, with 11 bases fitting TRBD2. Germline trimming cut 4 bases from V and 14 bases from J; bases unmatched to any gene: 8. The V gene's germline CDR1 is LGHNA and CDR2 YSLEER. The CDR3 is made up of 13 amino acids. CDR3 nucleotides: TGCGCCAGCAGCCGCCTACTAGCGGGAGATATGTATTTT. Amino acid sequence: CASSRLLAGDMYF.

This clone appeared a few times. CDR3 region: CASSLRTSVHYEQYF. Written as DNA, the CDR3 is TGCGCCAGCAGCCTACGGACTAGCGTTCACTACGAGCAGTACTTC. The chain combines TRBV4-3 with TRBJ2-7, with 9 positions matching TRBD2. CDR3 length: 15 amino acids. J gave up 3 bases and V 4 bases, and 7 bases lay outside the gene matches. Germline lookup yields CDR1 LGHNA and CDR2 YSLEER.

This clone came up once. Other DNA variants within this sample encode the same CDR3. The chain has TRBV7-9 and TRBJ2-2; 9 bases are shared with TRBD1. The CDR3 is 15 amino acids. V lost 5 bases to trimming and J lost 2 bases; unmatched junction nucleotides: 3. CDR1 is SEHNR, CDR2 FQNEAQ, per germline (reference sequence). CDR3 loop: CASSLGQGNTGELFF. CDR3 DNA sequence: TGTGCCAGCAGCCTGGGACAGGGTAACACCGGGGAGCTGTTTTTT.

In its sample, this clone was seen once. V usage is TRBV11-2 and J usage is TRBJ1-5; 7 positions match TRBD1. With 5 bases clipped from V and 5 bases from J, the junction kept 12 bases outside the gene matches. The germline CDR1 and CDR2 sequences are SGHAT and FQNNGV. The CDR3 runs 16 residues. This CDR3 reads CASSAGDRSFHQPQHF. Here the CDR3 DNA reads TGTGCCAGCAGCGCCGGGGACAGAAGTTTCCATCAGCCCCAGCATTTT.

The CDR3 nucleotides read TGTGCCAGCAGCTTAGAAGGGGCGATTAGCAATCAGCCCCAGCATTTT. It translates to CASSLEGAISNQPQHF. The chain employs TRBV7-8 and TRBJ1-5; a weak D match, TRBD1 (5 bases). V was shortened by 1 base and J by 0 bases, with 10 bases between the two germline ends. The V gene's germline CDR1 is SGHVS and CDR2 FQNEAQ. CDR3 length: 16 amino acids.

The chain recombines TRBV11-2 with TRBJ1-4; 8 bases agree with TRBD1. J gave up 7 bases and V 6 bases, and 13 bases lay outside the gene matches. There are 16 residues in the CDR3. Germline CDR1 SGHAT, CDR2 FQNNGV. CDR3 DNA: TGTGCCAGCAGGCTTGGAAAGGGGACAGGACTTGAAAAACTGTTTTTT. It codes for CASRLGKGTGLEKLFF.

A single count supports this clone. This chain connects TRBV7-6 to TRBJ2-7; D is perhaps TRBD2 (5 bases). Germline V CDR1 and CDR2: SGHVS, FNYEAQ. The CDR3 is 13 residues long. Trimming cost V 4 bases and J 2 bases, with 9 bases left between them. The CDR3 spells CASSSGRTYEQYF. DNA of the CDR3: TGTGCCAGCAGCTCGGGAAGAACCTACGAGCAGTACTTC.

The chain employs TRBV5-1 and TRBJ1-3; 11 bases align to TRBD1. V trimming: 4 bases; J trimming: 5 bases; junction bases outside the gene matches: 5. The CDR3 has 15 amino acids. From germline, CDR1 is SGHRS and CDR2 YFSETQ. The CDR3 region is CASSTGQGARNTIYF. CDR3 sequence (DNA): TGCGCCAGCAGCACCGGACAGGGGGCTAGAAACACCATATATTTT.